Shown below are 27 T cell receptor beta chains from a single sample sequenced in a study of human T cells and chemical hapten exposure. In TCRdb, the RACE reads were re-called with MiXCR into one record per CDR3 protein. The sample lists 95,000 or so distinct CDR3 sequences, roughly 11% occurring once. Time point: patch test 2, 6 weeks after DPC sensitization. The sample's treatment: therapeutic diphenylcyclopropenone sensitization with weekly scalp DPC. The sequencing used whole blood, collected in connection with sensitization to the hapten diphenylcyclopropenone (DPC). The receptors originated from a woman aged 40 to 55 with alopecia areata. Some clones in this sample may be carry-over from other donors' samples.

This clonotype was counted at least ten times. This rearrangement joins TRBV7-8 to TRBJ2-3; TRBD2 agrees at 9 bases. The length of the CDR3 is 17 residues. Germline values: CDR1 SGHVS, CDR2 FQNEAQ. Losses at the gene ends were 4 bases for V and 0 bases for J; bases not matched to a gene: 8. CDR3 residues: CASSSNSGGTSTDTQYF. DNA of the CDR3: TGTGCCAGCAGCTCAAATAGCGGGGGCACTAGCACAGATACGCAGTATTTT.

In its sample, this clonotype was seen many times. This rearrangement joins TRBV9 to TRBJ2-3; 7 positions agree with TRBD2. CDR3 length: 12 residues. Germline V gene lookup returns CDR1 SGDLS and CDR2 YYNGEE. After removal of 3 bases from V and 8 bases from J, the junction contained 3 bases not matched to a gene. In nucleotides, the CDR3 is TGTGCCAGCAGCGCCGGGACTACTACGCAGTATTTT. Translated, it gives CASSAGTTTQYF.

This clonotype was seen only a few times. V is TRBV12-3 or TRBV12-4 and J is TRBJ2-1, with a weak D call TRBD1 (6 bases). The CDR3 loop spans 16 amino acids. V gave up 6 bases and J gave up 7 bases, with 22 bases separating them. CDR3 nucleotides: TGTGCCAGCAGCTCCGTAACAGGGTCCTCCTTTAATGAGCAGTTCTTC. It specifies CASSSVTGSSFNEQFF.

The sample holds a few counts of this clonotype. This chain uses TRBV5-4 with TRBJ2-7, with D perhaps TRBD1 (6 bases). Germline values: CDR1 SGHNT, CDR2 YYREEE (reference sequence). The CDR3 has 14 residues. V was shortened by 9 bases and J by 4 bases, with 20 bases between the two germline ends. The CDR3: CATGRGGDVYEQYF. The CDR3 nucleotides are TGTGCCACCGGGCGAGGGGGTGATGTATACGAGCAGTACTTC.

The sample holds many counts of this clonotype. The rearrangement uses TRBV3-1 and TRBJ2-7, with D uncertain. Trimming stripped 2 bases from V and 0 bases from J, with 5 bases between. Germline V gene data show CDR1 as LGHDT and CDR2 as YNNKEL (reference sequence). This CDR3 contains 13 residues. The CDR3 nucleotides read TGTGCCAGCAGCCAAAGAAGCTCCTACGAGCAGTACTTC. This encodes CASSQRSSYEQYF.

V gene TRBV27 combines with J gene TRBJ1-5; D may be TRBD1 (6 bases). The V and J ends lost 5 bases and 5 bases respectively, with 19 bases between them. Per the germline V gene, CDR1 is MNHEY and CDR2 is SMNVEV (reference sequence). CDR3 size: 16 residues. The DNA for the CDR3 is TGTGCCAGCAGTCCGCGTTTCAGGGGAATAGATCAGCCCCAGCATTTT. It yields the protein CASSPRFRGIDQPQHF.

This clonotype was counted at least ten times. This sequence joins TRBV28 and TRBJ2-1; 8 bases align to TRBD1. CDR1 is MDHEN, CDR2 SYDVKM, per germline. V gave up 3 bases and J gave up 6 bases; unmatched junction bases: 4. The CDR3 length is 14 residues. CDR3 sequence: CASSFGQGGNEQFF. The CDR3 region has the DNA TGTGCCAGCAGTTTCGGACAGGGAGGCAATGAGCAGTTCTTC.

The chain links TRBV27 to TRBJ2-7; 11 nucleotides align to TRBD2. Germline lookup yields CDR1 MNHEY and CDR2 SMNVEV (reference sequence). CDR3 length: 16 residues. V trimming: 2 bases; J trimming: 2 bases; junction bases outside the gene matches: 5. CDR3 in DNA: TGTGCCAGCAGTTTAAGTAGCGGGAGGGTCGCCTACGAGCAGTACTTC. It encodes CASSLSSGRVAYEQYF.

This rearrangement joins TRBV18 to TRBJ2-3; TRBD2 matches 7 bases. With V trimmed by 6 bases and J by 2 bases, 8 bases remained unmatched. Germline V gene sequence: CDR1 KGHSH, CDR2 LQKENI. The CDR3 has 15 amino acids. CDR3 in DNA: TGTGCCAGCTCGGGGATGAGCGGGATCACAGATACGCAGTATTTT. It yields the protein CASSGMSGITDTQYF.

This clonotype was detected many times. The V call is TRBV6-2 or TRBV6-3, the J call TRBJ2-3; D ambiguous. Germline CDR1 and CDR2: MNHEY and SVGEGT. V was trimmed by 6 bases and J by 2 bases, leaving 3 bases between them. CDR3 length equals 11 residues. The CDR3 region is CASSSTDTQYF. In DNA form, the CDR3 reads TGTGCCAGCAGCTCCACAGATACGCAGTATTTT.

This clonotype was seen repeatedly, ten times or more. The chain recombines TRBV28 with TRBJ1-5, with a possible D match to TRBD1 (6 bases). This CDR3 contains 14 residues. V lost 10 bases, J lost 6 bases, and 19 bases lay in between. CDR1 is MDHEN and CDR2 is SYDVKM in the germline V gene. CDR3 bases: TGTGCCACAGAAGAAGGGGGTGGACCTCAGCCCCAGCATTTT. Translated: CATEEGGGPQPQHF.

This clonotype was detected only once. V usage is TRBV5-4 and J usage is TRBJ2-1; possibly TRBD2 for D (6 bases). Between the trimmed V and J ends, which lost 6 bases and 10 bases, there was a span of 17 bases. The length of the CDR3 is 13 residues. Germline V gene sequence: CDR1 SGHNT, CDR2 YYREEE (reference sequence). For the CDR3, the DNA is TGTGCCAGCACCCTATTACTAGCCGGGGAGCAGTTCTTC. Translating it yields CASTLLLAGEQFF.

This chain links TRBV28 with TRBJ2-5, with D perhaps TRBD2 (6 bases). CDR1 is MDHEN and CDR2 is SYDVKM in the germline V gene. V lost 8 bases and J lost 4, with 14 bases in between. The CDR3 is 13 residues long. CDR3 DNA: TGTGCCAGCGTCGGAGGGCGCTTAGAGACCCAGTACTTC. It specifies CASVGGRLETQYF.

This clonotype was seen many times. This chain uses TRBV28 with TRBJ2-7; D could derive from TRBD1 or TRBD2 (5 bases each). V was clipped by 4 bases and J by 2 bases, with 15 bases between them. This CDR3 has 15 amino acids. Germline assignment: CDR1 MDHEN and CDR2 SYDVKM. In DNA, the CDR3 is TGTGCCAGCAGTTCGCCGGGGCAGAACACCTACGAGCAGTACTTC. Translating gives CASSSPGQNTYEQYF. Variable domain in full (rest from reference TRBV28 and TRBJ2-7): DVKVTQSSRYLVKRTGEKVFLECVQDMDHENMFWYRQDPGLGLRLIYFSYDVKMKEKGDIPEGYSVSREKKERFSLILESASTNQTSMYLCASSSPGQNTYEQYFGPGTRLTVT.

The chain recombines TRBV6-6 with TRBJ1-5, with TRBD1 as a possible D gene (6 bases). The CDR3 covers 14 residues. The V end lost 6 bases, the J end lost 5 bases, and 14 bases lay between the germline ends. Germline CDR1 MNHNY, CDR2 SVGAGI (reference sequence). Written as DNA, the CDR3 is TGTGCCAGCAGAAACGGACAGATCCATCAGCCCCAGCATTTT. Translating it yields CASRNGQIHQPQHF.

This clonotype has a count of ten or more. The rearrangement uses TRBV5-1 and TRBJ2-7, with D perhaps TRBD1 or TRBD2 (7 bases each). The length of the CDR3 is 15 residues. Germline-derived CDR1 and CDR2 are SGHRS and YFSETQ. V was cut by 6 bases and J by 5 bases, with 21 bases left in between. CDR3 loop: CASTPGGEAAHEQYF. The CDR3 region has the DNA TGCGCCAGCACCCCAGGGGGGGAGGCAGCCCACGAGCAGTACTTC.

The chain couples TRBV29-1 to TRBJ2-1; D perhaps matches TRBD2 (6 bases). V was trimmed by 7 bases and J by 7 bases, leaving 11 bases between them. The CDR3 runs 11 residues. Germline V gives CDR1 SQVTM, CDR2 ANQGSEA. CDR3 protein: CSDLRGNEQFF. CDR3 bases: TGCAGCGACCTGCGGGGTAATGAGCAGTTCTTC.

V usage is TRBV7-2 and J usage is TRBJ2-2, with TRBD1 matching 12 bases. Germline trimming cut 8 bases from V and 3 bases from J; bases unmatched to any gene: 7. From germline, CDR1 is SGHTA and CDR2 FQGNSA. This CDR3 is built from 16 residues. The CDR3 reads CASRRDRGLYTGELFF. CDR3 bases: TGTGCCAGCCGCCGGGACAGGGGGCTGTACACCGGGGAGCTGTTTTTT.

The chain combines TRBV7-9 with TRBJ1-1, with 7 bases identical to TRBD1. J was trimmed by 4 bases and V by 2 bases; bases with no gene match: 4. The CDR3 totals 14 residues. Germline CDR1 SEHNR, CDR2 FQNEAQ (reference sequence). CDR3 residues: CASSLPTGSTEAFF. DNA of the CDR3: TGTGCCAGCAGCTTACCGACAGGGTCCACTGAAGCTTTCTTT.

This clonotype has ten or more counts. The chain has TRBV2 and TRBJ2-2; 7 positions agree with TRBD1. Trimming cost V 6 bases and J 5 bases; bases outside gene matches: 12. Germline V lookup: CDR1 SNHLY, CDR2 FYNNEI. This CDR3 is 16 amino acids long. This CDR3 is CASRGQPQVVTGELFF. In nucleotides, the CDR3 is TGTGCCAGCAGGGGACAGCCCCAAGTGGTAACCGGGGAGCTGTTTTTT. Variable domain in full (rest from reference TRBV2 and TRBJ2-2): EPEVTQTPSHQVTQMGQEVILRCVPISNHLYFYWYRQILGQKVEFLVSFYNNEISEKSEIFDDQFSVERPDGSNFTLKIRSTKLEDSAMYFCASRGQPQVVTGELFFGEGSRLTVL.

V usage is TRBV6-5 and J usage is TRBJ2-7, with 7 bases that match TRBD1. With V trimmed by 2 bases and J by 6 bases, 4 bases remained unmatched. Germline CDR1 MNHEY, CDR2 SVGAGI. This CDR3 region has 13 residues. The CDR3 coding sequence is TGTGCCAGCAGTTACGTAGCAGGGGGCGAGCAGTACTTC. It specifies CASSYVAGGEQYF.

Only a few counts were recorded for this clonotype. One end of the junction does not line up with germline, which may come from a read error. The rearrangement links TRBV7-9 to TRBJ1-2; the D is unclear. The CDR3 has 15 residues. The germline gives CDR1 SEHNR, CDR2 FQNEAQ (reference sequence). DNA of the CDR3: TGTGCCAGCAGCCTAGCGGCCGAAGCTAACTATGGCTACACCTTC. Its translation: CASSLAAEANYGYTF.

This clonotype was seen at least ten times. V usage is TRBV28 and J usage is TRBJ2-1, with D possibly being TRBD2 (5 bases). Germline CDR1 and CDR2: MDHEN and SYDVKM. CDR3 size: 13 residues. V dropped 8 bases and J dropped 4 bases, with 12 bases sitting between them. The CDR3, as DNA: TGTGCCAGCCGGGCCGGGGAATACAATGAGCAGTTCTTC. This sequence encodes CASRAGEYNEQFF.

This clonotype is medium-sized. The chain combines TRBV6-2 or TRBV6-3 with TRBJ2-6; TRBD2 might be the D (6 bases). Germline V lookup: CDR1 MNHEY, CDR2 SVGEGT. V shed 4 bases and J shed 4 bases, with 8 bases lying between them. The CDR3 contains 14 residues. As DNA, the CDR3 is TGTGCCAGCAGTTTAGCGGACGGGGCCAACGTCCTGACTTTC. It yields the protein CASSLADGANVLTF.

This clonotype was counted a few times. This sequence joins TRBV29-1 and TRBJ2-1, with 14 bases matching TRBD2. The CDR3 is 12 amino acids. Germline V gene data show CDR1 as SQVTM and CDR2 as ANQGSEA. J lost 9 bases, V lost 8 bases, and 3 bases had no gene match. The CDR3 reads CSPGLAGGEQFF. The CDR3 DNA sequence: TGCAGCCCCGGACTAGCGGGAGGTGAGCAGTTCTTC.

This clonotype was counted at least ten times. The chain combines TRBV20-1 with TRBJ2-2, with D possibly TRBD2 on 5 matching bases. V was clipped by 0 bases and J by 6 bases, with 8 bases between them. Germline CDR1 and CDR2: DFQATT and SNEGSKA (reference sequence). This CDR3 comprises 13 residues. CDR3 residues: CSARDLEAGELFF. DNA of the CDR3: TGCAGTGCTAGAGATCTGGAGGCCGGGGAGCTGTTTTTT.

This clonotype was seen ten or more times. This chain links TRBV6-5 with TRBJ2-3; 9 bases are a match to TRBD2. Per the germline V gene, CDR1 is MNHEY and CDR2 is SVGAGI. With 6 bases clipped from V and 4 bases from J, the junction kept 8 bases outside the gene matches. This CDR3 is built from 15 residues. CDR3 bases: TGTGCCAGCAGCATGGCTAGCGGGACTGCAGATACGCAGTATTTT. This translates into CASSMASGTADTQYF.